The source of this T cell receptor (beta chain) is a study of blood T cell repertoires in COVID-19. Turning to the study itself: Spain, Italy and the United States supplied samples that represented acute and convalescent COVID-19. PBMCs, B-cell-depleted T cells, or T cells provided the cDNA or gDNA that made up the material.

In the source study's methods: Estimated nucleated cell counts came from reference gene primer amplification. Measured with immunoSEQ multiplex PCR; TCRdb has only the in-frame clones, and not every one. That table furnishes V, J and clone size, whereas the DNA furnished D and trimming. The sample contains approximately 530,000 clones, less than 90% of which appear only once. CDR3 length: 15 amino acids. Germline-derived CDR1 and CDR2 are SGHRS and YFSETQ. The ends lost 4 bases at V and 0 bases at J; junction bases unmatched: 5. V gene TRBV5-1 combines with J gene TRBJ2-7; 9 nucleotides match TRBD1. The specimen was peripheral blood. This sequence was found in a woman aged 50 to 65 with COVID-19, enrolled during active disease. CDR3 protein: CASSPGTGPSYEQYF. Written as DNA, the CDR3 is TGCGCCAGCAGCCCCGGGACAGGGCCCTCCTACGAGCAGTACTTC.